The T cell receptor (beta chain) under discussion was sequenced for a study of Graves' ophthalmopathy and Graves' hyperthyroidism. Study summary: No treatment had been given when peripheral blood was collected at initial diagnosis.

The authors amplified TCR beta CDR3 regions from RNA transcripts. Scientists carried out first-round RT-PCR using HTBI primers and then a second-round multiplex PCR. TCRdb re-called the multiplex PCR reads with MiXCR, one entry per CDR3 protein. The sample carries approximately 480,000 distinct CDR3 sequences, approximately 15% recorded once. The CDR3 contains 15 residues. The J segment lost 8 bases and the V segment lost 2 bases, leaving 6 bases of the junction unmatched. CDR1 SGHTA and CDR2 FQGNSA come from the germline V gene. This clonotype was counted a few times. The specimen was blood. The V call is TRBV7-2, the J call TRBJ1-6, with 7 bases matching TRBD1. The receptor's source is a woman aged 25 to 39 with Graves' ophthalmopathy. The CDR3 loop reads CASSLPGGWDSPLHF. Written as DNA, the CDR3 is TGTGCCAGCAGCTTACCAGGGGGATGGGATTCACCCCTCCACTTT. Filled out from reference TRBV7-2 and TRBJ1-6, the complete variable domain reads GAGVSQSPSNKVTEKGKDVELRCDPISGHTALYWYRQSLGQGLEFLIYFQGNSAPDKSGLPSDRFSAERTGGSVSTLTIQRTQQEDSAVYLCASSLPGGWDSPLHFGNGTRLTVT.